This record looks at one TCR beta chain sequence and its context. This sample stems from a study of blood T cell repertoires in COVID-19. For the study at large: Acute and convalescent COVID-19 samples came from the United States, Italy and Spain. T cells, B-cell-depleted T cells, or PBMCs provided the cDNA or gDNA that served as material.

Source study methods: Reference gene primer amplification in the assay estimated nucleated cell counts. Sequencing used immunoSEQ multiplex PCR; TCRdb keeps in-frame clones, though not all of them. The V and J calls and clone size were taken over from that table, and D and trimming were inferred from the DNA. The table has 80,000 to 130,000 clones, over 75% seen once; the top ten hold about 6.5%. Germline CDR1 and CDR2: SGHRS and YFSETQ. CDR3 length: 16 amino acids. The junction had 3 bases not matched to a gene; V was cut back by 1 base and J by 1 base. This sequence was found in a woman in her sixties or seventies with acute or convalescent COVID-19. The source material was peripheral blood. The V and J genes are TRBV5-1 and TRBJ2-2, with 8 bases identical to TRBD1. The DNA of the CDR3 is TGCGCCAGCAGCTTGTTAGGACAGGGGAACACCGGGGAGCTGTTTTTT. Its translation is CASSLLGQGNTGELFF.